Following are 23 T cell receptor beta chains from one sample sequenced in a study of blood T cells in healthy people across ages. Primed by a sample-barcoded 5' primer and a J-beta primer mix, a second PCR proceeded for about 6 to 11 cycles. TCRdb called the 5' RACE reads again in MiXCR, with one record for every CDR3 protein. The repertoire consists of more than 450,000 distinct CDR3 sequences, with about 27% occurring once and the leading ten covering approximately 3.6%. Another study also made use of these data, one on T cells of mothers and their children.

Sequencing used blood. All receptors derive from a boy under 10 years old in good health.

The CDR3 DNA reads TGCAGTGCTAGAGATATAGGGGATACTGAAGCTTTCTTT. Protein product: CSARDIGDTEAFF. The genes are TRBV20-1 and TRBJ1-1; possible D gene TRBD1, 5 bases. Deletions cut 0 bases from V and 5 bases from J, with 10 bases between. The V gene's germline CDR1 is DFQATT and CDR2 SNEGSKA (reference sequence). CDR3 length: 13 amino acids.

The table lists this clonotype with a few counts. The V gene is TRBV5-5, the J gene TRBJ1-4, with D possibly TRBD1 on 6 matching bases. This CDR3 has 14 residues. The germline V gene has CDR1 SGHKS and CDR2 YYEKEE (reference sequence). The ends were cut back, 0 bases at V and 8 bases at J, with 11 bases in the middle. CDR3 protein: CASSLGQGPEKLFF. The CDR3 nucleotides are TGTGCCAGCAGCTTGGGCCAGGGGCCCGAAAAACTGTTTTTT.

The chain recombines TRBV20-1 with TRBJ2-1, with TRBD2 as a possible D gene (7 bases). The better agreement between TRBJ2-7 and the DNA end casts doubt on the J call. The germline V gene has CDR1 DFQATT and CDR2 SNEGSKA (reference sequence). CDR3 length equals 13 residues. The CDR3 DNA follows: TGCAGTGCCCGGGGGGCTAGCGACTACGAGCAGTACTTC. This gives the protein CSARGASDYEQYF.

The V gene is TRBV20-1, the J gene TRBJ2-5, with 7 bases lining up with TRBD2. The CDR3 is 17 residues long. CDR1 and CDR2 from the germline V gene are DFQATT and SNEGSKA (reference sequence). The V segment lost 1 base and the J segment 4 bases; nucleotides outside the gene matches: 15. The CDR3 DNA reads TGCAGTGCTAGAGGAGGGACTATCGGACGATCCCCAGAGACCCAGTACTTC. It specifies CSARGGTIGRSPETQYF.

V usage is TRBV12-3 or TRBV12-4 and J usage is TRBJ1-1; D is perhaps TRBD1 (6 bases). The CDR3 extends over 12 amino acids. V lost 5 bases to trimming and J lost 7 bases, with 11 bases between them. The CDR3, as DNA: TGTGCCAGCAGTCGACAGGTAAATGAAGCTTTCTTT. It encodes CASSRQVNEAFF.

This chain links TRBV4-2 with TRBJ2-1, with D unresolved. Trimming pared 0 bases from V and 4 bases from J, leaving 13 bases between. Germline lookup yields CDR1 LGHNA and CDR2 YNFKEQ. The CDR3 is 16 residues long. CDR3 in DNA: TGTGCCAGCAGCCAAGATCCCTCCTACCATTACAATGAGCAGTTCTTC. This translates into CASSQDPSYHYNEQFF.

This clonotype came up a few times. V and J are TRBV12-3 or TRBV12-4 and TRBJ2-7; perhaps TRBD1 as D (6 bases). Trimming pared 4 bases from V and 7 bases from J, leaving 17 bases between. The CDR3 totals 14 residues. CDR3 coding DNA: TGTGCCAGCAGTTACGACAGGAGCGGCTTTGAGCAGTACTTC. Its translation is CASSYDRSGFEQYF.

This clonotype came up a few times. The genes are TRBV3-1 and TRBJ1-1, with 8 bases aligning to TRBD1. CDR1 is LGHDT, CDR2 YNNKEL, per germline (reference sequence). With V trimmed by 1 base and J by 3 bases, 7 bases remained unmatched. The CDR3 contains 16 residues. Written as DNA, the CDR3 is TGTGCCAGCAGCCAAGTATTTGCAGGGGGCCACACTGAAGCTTTCTTT. This encodes CASSQVFAGGHTEAFF.

This clonotype was seen many times. The chain has TRBV29-1 and TRBJ2-4; D may be TRBD2 (6 bases). The CDR3 totals 13 residues. From germline, CDR1 is SQVTM and CDR2 ANQGSEA. Trimming shortened V by 3 bases and J by 1 base, and 7 bases separated the two germline ends. The CDR3 bases are TGCAGCGTTGATGGGGGGGCCAAAAACATTCAGTACTTC. Encoded protein: CSVDGGAKNIQYF.

This chain uses TRBV11-2 with TRBJ1-4, with unresolved D. This CDR3 comprises 15 residues. Germline V lookup: CDR1 SGHAT, CDR2 FQNNGV. V lost 4 bases to trimming and J lost 1 base, with 10 bases between them. This chain's CDR3 is CASSSLRGTNEKLFF. The DNA for the CDR3 is TGTGCCAGCAGCTCCCTGCGGGGAACTAATGAAAAACTGTTTTTT.

This clonotype was found a few times. This chain links TRBV6-6 with TRBJ1-3, with D unresolved. V was clipped by 6 bases and J by 0 bases, with 12 bases between them. The CDR3 sequence is 15 residues long. The V gene's germline CDR1 is MNHNY and CDR2 SVGAGI (reference sequence). CDR3 sequence reads: CASSNGLTSGNTIYF. As DNA, the CDR3 is TGTGCCAGCAGCAACGGACTGACCTCTGGAAACACCATATATTTT.

With regard to this clonotype: The limits of the CDR3 on the DNA are not certain, so only TCRdb's listed CDR3 is given. The chain joins TRBV12-3 or TRBV12-4 to TRBJ2-1; TRBD2, as called in the table, went unchecked against the DNA. The CDR3 extends over 16 residues, inclusive of both ends. The CDR3 loop reads CASSTSSGSPGSEQFF.

The V and J genes are TRBV11-2 and TRBJ1-2; TRBD1 matches at 8 bases. J was trimmed by 1 base and V by 0 bases; bases with no gene match: 4. CDR1 SGHAT and CDR2 FQNNGV come from the germline V gene. The CDR3 has 16 residues. Here the CDR3 reads CASSLEGQAVNYGYTF. The CDR3 region has the DNA TGTGCCAGCAGCTTAGAGGGACAGGCAGTTAACTATGGCTACACCTTC. Supplemented by reference TRBV11-2 and TRBJ1-2, the full variable domain reads EAGVAQSPRYKIIEKRQSVAFWCNPISGHATLYWYQQILGQGPKLLIQFQNNGVVDDSQLPKDRFSAERLKGVDSTLKIQPAKLEDSAVYLCASSLEGQAVNYGYTFGSGTRLTVV.

V is TRBV2 and J is TRBJ2-2; the D call may be TRBD1 or TRBD2 (6 bases each). V was trimmed by 6 bases and J by 8 bases, leaving 16 bases between them. Germline assignment: CDR1 SNHLY and CDR2 FYNNEI. The CDR3 runs to 14 residues. For the CDR3, the DNA is TGTGCCAGCAGATTACAGGGAGGATTAGGGGAGCTGTTTTTT. The encoded protein is CASRLQGGLGELFF. The complete variable domain, with remaining parts taken from reference TRBV2 and TRBJ2-2, reads EPEVTQTPSHQVTQMGQEVILRCVPISNHLYFYWYRQILGQKVEFLVSFYNNEISEKSEIFDDQFSVERPDGSNFTLKIRSTKLEDSAMYFCASRLQGGLGELFFGEGSRLTVL.

In its sample, this clonotype was seen a few times. The CDR3 here is CSANGWTFQETQYF. DNA of the CDR3: TGCAGTGCCAACGGGTGGACATTCCAAGAGACCCAGTACTTC. The chain is built from TRBV20-1 and TRBJ2-5, with D possibly matching TRBD1 (5 bases). Germline V gene lookup returns CDR1 DFQATT and CDR2 SNEGSKA (reference sequence). The CDR3 has 14 amino acids. The V and J ends lost 6 bases and 1 base respectively, with 15 bases between them.

This clonotype was seen a handful of times. The chain couples TRBV10-3 to TRBJ1-2, with TRBD1 identical over 11 bases. CDR3 size: 15 residues. The germline gives CDR1 ENHRY, CDR2 SYGVKD. J was trimmed by 6 bases and V by 0 bases; bases with no gene match: 3. The CDR3 is CAISESGQGADGYTF. CDR3 DNA: TGTGCCATCAGTGAGTCTGGACAGGGGGCGGATGGCTACACCTTC.

In its sample, this clonotype was seen a few times. This chain links TRBV6-2 or TRBV6-3 with TRBJ2-5; D unclear. The CDR3 is 13 amino acids. Germline-derived CDR1 and CDR2 are MNHEY and SVGEGT. The ends were cut back, 1 base at V and 4 bases at J, with 7 bases in the middle. CDR3 sequence reads: CASSYYGRETQYF. Written as DNA, the CDR3 is TGTGCCAGCAGTTACTACGGACGAGAGACCCAGTACTTC.

The chain carries TRBV20-1 and TRBJ1-2, with D possibly matching TRBD1 (6 bases). Germline values: CDR1 DFQATT, CDR2 SNEGSKA (reference sequence). CDR3 size: 16 residues. Deletions cut 0 bases from V and 4 bases from J, with 18 bases between. The CDR3 nucleotides are TGCAGTGCTAGAGATGAGGGGGAGGGCGGGGGCTATGGCTACACCTTC. It translates to CSARDEGEGGGYGYTF.

The V and J genes are TRBV9 and TRBJ1-4; no reliable D call. CDR1 is SGDLS, CDR2 YYNGEE, per germline. V was shortened by 3 bases and J by 6 bases, with 15 bases between the two germline ends. There are 15 residues in the CDR3. For the CDR3, the DNA is TGTGCCAGCAGCGCCCGCACTAGCATCGATGAAAAACTGTTTTTT. Its protein product is CASSARTSIDEKLFF.

This chain links TRBV20-1 with TRBJ2-7, with D unclear. The V and J ends lost 2 bases and 7 bases respectively, with 9 bases between them. This CDR3 has 11 amino acids. Germline V CDR1 and CDR2: DFQATT, SNEGSKA (reference sequence). In nucleotides, the CDR3 is TGCAGTGCTAGACCAGGCAGAGAGCAGTACTTC. It is translated as CSARPGREQYF.

The V gene is TRBV6-6, the J gene TRBJ1-5; D is unresolved. The ends were cut back, 0 bases at V and 4 bases at J, with 7 bases in the middle. Germline-derived CDR1 and CDR2 are MNHNY and SVGAGI (reference sequence). This CDR3 region has 14 residues. The CDR3 sequence: CASSYSGENQPQHF. The DNA for the CDR3 is TGTGCCAGCAGTTACTCCGGGGAAAATCAGCCCCAGCATTTT.

This CDR3 reads CSAIGSRDEQFF. As DNA, the CDR3 is TGCAGTGCTATAGGCTCCAGGGATGAGCAGTTCTTC. This chain connects TRBV20-1 to TRBJ2-5; possibly TRBD1 for D (5 bases). With the DNA end fitting TRBJ2-1 better, the J assignment may be wrong. Germline lookup yields CDR1 DFQATT and CDR2 SNEGSKA (reference sequence). This CDR3 is 12 amino acids long.

This clonotype has more than one count but fewer than ten. This sequence joins TRBV3-1 and TRBJ1-4, with 7 bases fitting TRBD1. J gave up 8 bases and V 4 bases, and 7 bases lay outside the gene matches. There are 14 residues in the CDR3. Per germline, CDR1 LGHDT and CDR2 YNNKEL (reference sequence). The chain's CDR3 is CASSLTRGNEKLFF. In nucleotides, the CDR3 is TGTGCCAGCAGCCTCACCAGGGGGAACGAAAAACTGTTTTTT.